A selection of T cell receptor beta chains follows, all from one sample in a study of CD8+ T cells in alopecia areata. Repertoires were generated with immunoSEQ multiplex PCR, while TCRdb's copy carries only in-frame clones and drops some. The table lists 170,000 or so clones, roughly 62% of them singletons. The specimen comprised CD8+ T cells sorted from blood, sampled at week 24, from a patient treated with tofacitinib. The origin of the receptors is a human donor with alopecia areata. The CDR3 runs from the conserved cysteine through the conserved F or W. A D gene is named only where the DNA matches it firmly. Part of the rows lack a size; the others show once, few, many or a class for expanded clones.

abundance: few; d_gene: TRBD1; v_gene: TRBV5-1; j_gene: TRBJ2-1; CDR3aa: CASSRMGQPSYNEQFF; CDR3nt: TGCGCCAGCAGCCGAATGGGACAGCCCTCCTACAATGAGCAGTTCTTC
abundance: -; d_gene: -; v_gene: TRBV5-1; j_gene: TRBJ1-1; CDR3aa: CASSPGEASPEAFF; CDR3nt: TGCGCCAGCAGCCCTGGGGAGGCGTCCCCCGAAGCTTTCTTT
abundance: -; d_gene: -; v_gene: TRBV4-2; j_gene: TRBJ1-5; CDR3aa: CASSQDIRGSQPQHF; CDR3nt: TGTGCCAGCAGCCAAGATATCAGGGGATCCCAGCCCCAGCATTTT
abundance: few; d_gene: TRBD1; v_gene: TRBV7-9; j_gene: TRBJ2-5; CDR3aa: CASSLTPRRDRKETQYF; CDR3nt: TGTGCCAGCAGCTTAACCCCCCGGAGGGACAGGAAAGAGACCCAGTACTTC
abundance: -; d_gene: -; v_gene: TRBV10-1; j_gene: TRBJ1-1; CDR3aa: CASKRTTNTEAFF; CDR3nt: TGCGCCAGCAAACGGACAACTAACACTGAAGCTTTCTTT
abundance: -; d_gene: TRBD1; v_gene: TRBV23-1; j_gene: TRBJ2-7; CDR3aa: CASSTSGTVKNYEQYF; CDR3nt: TGCGCCAGCAGTACATCCGGGACAGTGAAAAACTACGAGCAGTACTTC
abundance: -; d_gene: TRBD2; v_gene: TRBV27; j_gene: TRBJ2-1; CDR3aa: CASTPTGTSGGNEQFF; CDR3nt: TGTGCCAGCACCCCCACCGGGACTAGCGGGGGGAATGAGCAGTTCTTC
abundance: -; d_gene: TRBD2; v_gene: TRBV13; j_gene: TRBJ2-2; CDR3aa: CASSTGLAANTGELFF; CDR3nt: TGTGCCAGCAGCACGGGACTAGCGGCAAACACCGGGGAGCTGTTTTTT
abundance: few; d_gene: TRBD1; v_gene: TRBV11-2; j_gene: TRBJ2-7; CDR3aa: CASSPGQGAYEQYF; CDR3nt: TGTGCCAGCAGCCCGGGACAGGGGGCCTACGAGCAGTACTTC
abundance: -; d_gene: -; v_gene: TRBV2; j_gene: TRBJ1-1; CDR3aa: CASSEDSLNMNTEAFF; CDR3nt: TGTGCCAGCAGTGAAGACAGCTTAAACATGAACACTGAAGCTTTCTTT
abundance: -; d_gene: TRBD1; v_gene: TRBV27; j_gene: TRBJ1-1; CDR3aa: CASSLGEGALDAFF; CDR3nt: TGTGCCAGCAGTTTAGGGGAGGGGGCCCTGGACGCTTTCTTT
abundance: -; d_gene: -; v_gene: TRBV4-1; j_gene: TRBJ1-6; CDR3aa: CASSQDREVSYNSPLHF; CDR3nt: TGCGCCAGCAGCCAAGACAGGGAGGTCTCCTATAATTCACCCCTCCACTTT
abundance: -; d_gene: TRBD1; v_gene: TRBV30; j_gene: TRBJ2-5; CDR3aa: CAWSYRDRAQETQYF; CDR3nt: TGTGCCTGGAGTTACCGGGACAGGGCTCAAGAGACCCAGTACTTC
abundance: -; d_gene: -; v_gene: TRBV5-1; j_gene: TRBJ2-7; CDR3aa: CASSWGYNYEQYF; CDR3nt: TGCGCCAGCAGCTGGGGGTATAACTACGAGCAGTACTTC
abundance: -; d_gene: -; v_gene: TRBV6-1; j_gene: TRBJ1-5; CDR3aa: CASSEVDSGNQPQHF; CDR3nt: TGTGCCAGCAGTGAAGTGGACAGCGGCAATCAGCCCCAGCATTTT
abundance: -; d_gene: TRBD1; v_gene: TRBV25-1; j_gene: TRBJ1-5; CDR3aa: CASRGTEPNQPQHF; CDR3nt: TGTGCCAGCAGAGGGACAGAACCAAATCAGCCCCAGCATTTT
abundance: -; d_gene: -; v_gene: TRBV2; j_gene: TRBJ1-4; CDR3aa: CASTEEIGRGGKLFF; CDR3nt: TGTGCCAGCACCGAGGAGATTGGACGTGGGGGAAAACTGTTTTTT
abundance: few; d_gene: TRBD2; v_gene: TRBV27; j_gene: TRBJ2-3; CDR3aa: CASSSGGPDTQYF; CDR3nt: TGTGCCAGCAGTAGCGGGGGGCCAGATACGCAGTATTTT
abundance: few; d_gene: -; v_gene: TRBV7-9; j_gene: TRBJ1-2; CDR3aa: CASSSEGGYGYTF; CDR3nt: TGTGCCAGCAGCAGTGAGGGAGGCTATGGCTACACCTTC
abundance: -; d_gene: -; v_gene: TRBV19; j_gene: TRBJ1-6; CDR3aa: CASSIQGEGNSPLHF; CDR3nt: TGTGCCAGTAGTATACAAGGGGAAGGTAATTCACCCCTCCACTTT
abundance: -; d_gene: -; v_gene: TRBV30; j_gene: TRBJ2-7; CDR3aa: CAWSVEGRGSILYEQYF; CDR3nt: TGTGCCTGGAGTGTTGAGGGTCGCGGCTCCATACTTTACGAGCAGTACTTC
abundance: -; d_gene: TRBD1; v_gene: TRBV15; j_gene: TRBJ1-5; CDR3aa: CATSSPRDSPIQPQHF; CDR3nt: TGTGCCACCAGTTCCCCCCGGGACAGCCCCATCCAGCCCCAGCATTTT
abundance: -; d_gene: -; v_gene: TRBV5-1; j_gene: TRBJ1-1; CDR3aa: CASSLIVGTNGMNTEAFF; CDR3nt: TGCGCCAGCAGCTTGATTGTGGGGACCAATGGAATGAACACTGAAGCTTTCTTT
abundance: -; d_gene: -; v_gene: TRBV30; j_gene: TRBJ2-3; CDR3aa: CAWSEGTITDTQYF; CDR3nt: TGTGCCTGGAGTGAGGGCACGATCACAGATACGCAGTATTTT
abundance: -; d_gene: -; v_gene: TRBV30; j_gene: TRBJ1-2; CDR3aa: CAWSGNGYTF; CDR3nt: TGTGCCTGGTCAGGGAATGGCTACACCTTC
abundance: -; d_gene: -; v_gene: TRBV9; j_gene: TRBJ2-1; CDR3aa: CASSVVRDLSSYNEQFF; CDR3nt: TGTGCCAGCAGCGTAGTTCGGGACTTGAGCTCCTACAATGAGCAGTTCTTC
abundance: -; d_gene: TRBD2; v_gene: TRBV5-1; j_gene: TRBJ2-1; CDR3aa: CASSPMGTSVDEQFF; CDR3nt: TGCGCCAGCAGCCCAATGGGGACTAGCGTAGATGAGCAGTTCTTC
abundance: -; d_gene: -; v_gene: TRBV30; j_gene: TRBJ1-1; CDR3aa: CAWSPGQNTEAFF; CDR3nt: TGTGCCTGGAGTCCAGGACAGAACACTGAAGCTTTCTTT
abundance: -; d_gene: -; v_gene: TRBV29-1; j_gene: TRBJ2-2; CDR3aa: CSVEVGSANTGELFF; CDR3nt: TGCAGCGTTGAAGTTGGCAGCGCGAACACCGGGGAGCTGTTTTTT
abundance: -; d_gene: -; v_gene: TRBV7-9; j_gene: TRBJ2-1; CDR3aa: CASSLVGGYEQFF; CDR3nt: TGTGCCAGCAGCTTAGTGGGGGGATATGAGCAGTTCTTC
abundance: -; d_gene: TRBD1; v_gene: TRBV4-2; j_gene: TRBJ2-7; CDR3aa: CASSQDGVAQGKDEQYF; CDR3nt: TGTGCCAGCAGCCAAGATGGGGTGGCACAGGGGAAGGACGAGCAGTACTTC
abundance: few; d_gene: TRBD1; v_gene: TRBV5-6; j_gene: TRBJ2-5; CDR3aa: CASSLGTGQETQYF; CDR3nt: TGTGCCAGCAGCTTGGGGACAGGGCAAGAGACCCAGTACTTC
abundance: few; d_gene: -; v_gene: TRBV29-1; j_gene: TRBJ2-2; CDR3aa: CSVEDGGRSTGELFF; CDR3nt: TGCAGCGTTGAAGATGGCGGGCGGAGCACCGGGGAGCTGTTTTTT
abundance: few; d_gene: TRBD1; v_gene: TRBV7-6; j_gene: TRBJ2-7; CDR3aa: CASSPAGRGHHEQYF; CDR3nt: TGTGCCAGCAGCCCTGCGGGCAGGGGGCACCACGAGCAGTACTTC
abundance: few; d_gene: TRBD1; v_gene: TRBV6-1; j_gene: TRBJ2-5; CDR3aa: CASSEVWDSQETQYF; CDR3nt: TGTGCCAGCAGTGAAGTATGGGACAGCCAAGAGACCCAGTACTTC
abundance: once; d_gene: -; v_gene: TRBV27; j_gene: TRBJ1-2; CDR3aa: CASSLSGHYGYTF; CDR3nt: TGTGCCAGCAGTTTATCAGGACACTATGGCTACACCTTC
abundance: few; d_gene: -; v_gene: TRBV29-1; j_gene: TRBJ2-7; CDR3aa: CSVVSGKGEQYF; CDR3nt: TGCAGCGTTGTTTCAGGGAAAGGCGAGCAGTACTTC
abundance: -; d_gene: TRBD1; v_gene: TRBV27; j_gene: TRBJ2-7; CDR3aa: CASSLSKGAFEQYF; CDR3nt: TGTGCCAGCAGTTTATCGAAGGGGGCTTTCGAGCAGTACTTC
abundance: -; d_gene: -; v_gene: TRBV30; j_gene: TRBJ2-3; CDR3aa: CAWSLTGGGTQYF; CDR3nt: TGTGCCTGGAGTTTGACGGGGGGCGGTACGCAGTATTTT
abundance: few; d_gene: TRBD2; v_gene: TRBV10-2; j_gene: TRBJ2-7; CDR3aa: CASAGGREQYF; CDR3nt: TGCGCCAGCGCGGGGGGCCGTGAGCAGTACTTC
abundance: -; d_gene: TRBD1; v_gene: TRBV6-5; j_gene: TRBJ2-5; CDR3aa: CASRSGGWTQYF; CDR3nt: TGTGCCAGCCGATCAGGGGGCTGGACCCAGTACTTC
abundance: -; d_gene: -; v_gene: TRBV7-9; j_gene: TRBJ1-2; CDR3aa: CASSYRDGYTF; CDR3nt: TGTGCCAGCAGTTACAGGGATGGCTACACCTTC
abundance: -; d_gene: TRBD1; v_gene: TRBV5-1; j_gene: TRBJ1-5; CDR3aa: CASKPGQGNQPQHF; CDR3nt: TGCGCCAGCAAACCGGGACAGGGCAATCAGCCCCAGCATTTT
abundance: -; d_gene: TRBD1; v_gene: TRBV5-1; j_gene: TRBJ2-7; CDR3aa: CASSSLGTAAYEQYF; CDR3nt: TGCGCCAGCAGCTCCCTCGGGACAGCCGCCTACGAGCAGTACTTC
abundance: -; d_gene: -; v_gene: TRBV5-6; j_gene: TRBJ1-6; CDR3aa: CASSLANSPLHF; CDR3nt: TGTGCCAGCAGCTTGGCTAATTCACCCCTCCACTTT
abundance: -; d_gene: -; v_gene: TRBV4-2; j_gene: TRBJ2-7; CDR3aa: CASRPYLGVSYEQYF; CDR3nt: TGTGCCAGCAGGCCTTACTTGGGAGTCTCCTACGAGCAGTACTTC
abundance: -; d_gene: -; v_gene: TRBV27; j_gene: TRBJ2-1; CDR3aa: CASSFAGDEQFF; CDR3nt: TGTGCCAGCAGTTTTGCAGGGGATGAGCAGTTCTTC
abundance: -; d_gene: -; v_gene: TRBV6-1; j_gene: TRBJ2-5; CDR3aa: CASRSQETQYF; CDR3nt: TGTGCCAGCCGGAGCCAAGAGACCCAGTACTTC
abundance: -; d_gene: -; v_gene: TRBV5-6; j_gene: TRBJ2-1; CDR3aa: CASSLQGIEQFF; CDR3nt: TGTGCCAGCAGCTTGCAGGGGATTGAGCAGTTCTTC
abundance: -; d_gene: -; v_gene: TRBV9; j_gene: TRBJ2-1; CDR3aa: CASSPPVTKQFF; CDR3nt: TGTGCCAGCAGCCCCCCGGTAACGAAGCAGTTCTTC
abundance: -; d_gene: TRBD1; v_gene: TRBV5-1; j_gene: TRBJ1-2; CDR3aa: CASSLDRGNYGYTF; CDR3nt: TGCGCCAGCAGCTTGGACAGGGGAAACTATGGCTACACCTTC
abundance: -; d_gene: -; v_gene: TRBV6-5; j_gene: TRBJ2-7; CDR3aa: CASSYSLGHLTYEQYF; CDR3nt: TGTGCCAGCAGTTACTCTCTCGGGCACCTAACCTACGAGCAGTACTTC
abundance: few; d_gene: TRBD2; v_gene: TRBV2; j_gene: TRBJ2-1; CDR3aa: CASPLAGGYNEQFF; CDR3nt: TGTGCCAGCCCACTAGCGGGGGGCTACAATGAGCAGTTCTTC
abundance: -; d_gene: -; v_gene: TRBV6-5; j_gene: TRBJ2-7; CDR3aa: CASSPGRGVQEYF; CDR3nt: TGTGCCAGCAGCCCCGGGCGCGGCGTTCAGGAGTACTTC
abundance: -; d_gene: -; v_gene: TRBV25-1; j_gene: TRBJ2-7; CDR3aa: CASSGSGDEQYF; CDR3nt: TGTGCCAGCAGTGGATCGGGGGACGAGCAGTACTTC
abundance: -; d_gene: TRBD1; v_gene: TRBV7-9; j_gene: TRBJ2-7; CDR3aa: CASSSGTVYEQYF; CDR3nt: TGTGCCAGCAGCTCCGGGACAGTATACGAGCAGTACTTC
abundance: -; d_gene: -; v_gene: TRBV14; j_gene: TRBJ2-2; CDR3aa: CASSQGAGELFF; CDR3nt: TGTGCCAGCAGCCAAGGGGCCGGGGAGCTGTTTTTT
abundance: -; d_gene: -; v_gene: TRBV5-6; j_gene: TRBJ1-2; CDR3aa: CASSLSYGYTF; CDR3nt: TGTGCCAGCAGCTTGTCGTATGGCTACACCTTC
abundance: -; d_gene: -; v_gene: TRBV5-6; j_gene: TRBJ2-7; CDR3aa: CASSLGAQGPYEQYF; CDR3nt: TGTGCCAGCAGCCTGGGGGCACAGGGACCCTACGAGCAGTACTTC
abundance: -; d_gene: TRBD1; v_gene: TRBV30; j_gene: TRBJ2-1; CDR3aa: CATQGDSSYNEQFF; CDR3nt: TGTGCCACCCAGGGGGACAGCTCCTACAATGAGCAGTTCTTC